This record concerns one T cell receptor (beta chain) sequence. The sequence runs out 3 residues before the end of the CDR3; the remainder is reconstructed from the germline J gene. This CDR3 has 13 amino acids. V lost 4 bases and J 4 bases, leaving 10 bases between the germline ends. Germline CDR1 and CDR2: SNHLY and FYNNEI. This sample is part of a study of T cells in women clearing cervical HPV infection. Profiled with immunoSEQ multiplex PCR; TCRdb holds only in-frame clones, not every one. This sample lists about 36,000 clones; its ten largest clones have roughly 4%. The source of this sequence is a woman between 18 and 70 years old with a cervical HPV16 infection that either progressed to CIN3+ or cleared (not recorded which). The chain carries TRBV2 and TRBJ2-5, with TRBD2 as a possible D gene (6 bases). The sequencing input was blood buffy coat. The sequenced CDR3 bases are TGTGCCAGCAGTGTTAGGGACTCAGAGACC. The encoded protein is CASSVRDSET. The entire CDR3 is CASSVRDSETQYF.